Following are 17 T cell receptor beta chains from one sample sequenced in a study of blood T cells in healthy people across ages. Sample-barcoded 5' priming and a J-beta primer mix drove a second PCR of roughly 7 to 11 cycles. TCRdb used MiXCR to reprocess the 5' RACE reads, holding one entry per CDR3 protein. The sample has about 830,000 distinct CDR3 sequences, under 80% seen once. Sequencing input: blood. The receptor source for this set is a man in his thirties or forties in good health.

This clonotype occurred once. The rearrangement uses TRBV18 and TRBJ1-2; D is possibly TRBD1 (6 bases). The CDR3 runs to 15 residues. CDR1 is KGHSH, CDR2 LQKENI, per germline. Trimming removed 4 bases from V and 6 bases from J, with 18 bases in between. The DNA for the CDR3 is TGTGCCAGCTCACTAAGTCAGGGGCGCGAGAATGGCTACACCTTC. Translated, it gives CASSLSQGRENGYTF.

The V and J genes are TRBV20-1 and TRBJ2-5, with D perhaps matching TRBD1 or TRBD2 (5 bases each). From germline, CDR1 is DFQATT and CDR2 SNEGSKA (reference sequence). The V end was cut by 1 base, the J end by 9 bases, with 15 bases between. The CDR3 extends over 13 amino acids. Written as DNA, the CDR3 is TGCAGTGCTAGAGGGGACGGTTTTCGGGCCCAGTACTTC. As protein: CSARGDGFRAQYF.

This chain links TRBV4-2 with TRBJ2-4; no definite D call. The J call may not be correct, given that the DNA end is closer to TRBJ2-7. The CDR3 runs to 13 residues. CDR1 and CDR2 (germline): LGHNA, YNFKEQ. The CDR3 here is CASSQEGWFEQYF. CDR3 sequence (DNA): TGTGCCAGCAGCCAAGAGGGCTGGTTCGAGCAGTACTTC.

The rearrangement links TRBV6-5 to TRBJ2-1; D remains unclear. Looked up from germline, CDR1 is MNHEY and CDR2 is SVGAGI. V lost 5 bases and J lost 2, with 13 bases in between. This CDR3 comprises 15 residues. For the CDR3, the DNA is TGTGCCAGCAGTCAAAACTCCCTGCCCTACAATGAGCAGTTCTTC. Protein product: CASSQNSLPYNEQFF.

This clonotype was detected a few times. V and J are TRBV6-6 and TRBJ2-7, with D perhaps matching TRBD1 (6 bases). Germline V lookup: CDR1 MNHNY, CDR2 SVGAGI (reference sequence). The CDR3 sequence is 14 residues long. V shed 5 bases and J shed 0 bases, with 11 bases lying between them. The CDR3, as DNA: TGTGCCAGCAGTCGACGGGACAACTCCTACGAGCAGTACTTC. This gives the protein CASSRRDNSYEQYF.

V usage is TRBV7-2 and J usage is TRBJ2-3; 7 bases agree with TRBD1. After removal of 1 base from V and 2 bases from J, the junction contained 9 bases not matched to a gene. The V gene's germline CDR1 is SGHTA and CDR2 FQGNSA. This CDR3 has 17 amino acids. CDR3 DNA sequence: TGTGCCAGCAGCTTAGTGTTGCCGGGACAGCTCACAGATACGCAGTATTTT. The encoded protein is CASSLVLPGQLTDTQYF.

This chain links TRBV29-1 with TRBJ2-7; 10 nucleotides agree with TRBD1. The end of the DNA is better explained by TRBJ2-5, so the J call may be wrong. The CDR3 loop spans 14 amino acids. Germline V gene lookup returns CDR1 SQVTM and CDR2 ANQGSEA. CDR3 nucleotides: TGCAACGTGCGACAGGGGGCTATGGGAGAGACCCAGTACTTC. It encodes CNVRQGAMGETQYF.

V gene TRBV28 combines with J gene TRBJ2-1; maybe TRBD1 (6 bases). Per the germline V gene, CDR1 is MDHEN and CDR2 is SYDVKM. The CDR3 loop spans 11 amino acids. Trimming cost V 6 bases and J 7 bases, with 7 bases left between them. The CDR3, as DNA: TGTGCCAGCAGCGGACAGAATGAGCAGTTCTTC. Amino acids: CASSGQNEQFF.

The chain has TRBV4-2 and TRBJ1-1, with 9 bases lining up with TRBD1. The CDR3 sequence is 16 residues long. The trim removed 0 bases at V and 10 bases at J, leaving 12 bases unmatched. Germline V gene sequence: CDR1 LGHNA, CDR2 YNFKEQ. The CDR3 here is CASSQDRGTGRRGAFF. DNA for the CDR3: TGTGCCAGCAGCCAAGATCGAGGGACAGGGCGGCGAGGAGCTTTCTTT.

The V and J genes are TRBV7-3 and TRBJ2-5; TRBD1 aligns across 7 bases. Germline V gives CDR1 SGHTA, CDR2 FQGTGA. V trimming: 4 bases; J trimming: 9 bases; junction bases outside the gene matches: 2. The CDR3 has 11 amino acids. Here the CDR3 reads CASSSGQAQYF. The CDR3 DNA reads TGTGCCAGCAGCTCCGGACAGGCCCAGTACTTC.

A few counts support this clonotype. This rearrangement joins TRBV7-2 to TRBJ2-1; 7 bases line up with TRBD2. The CDR3 runs to 14 residues. Trimming at V came to 4 bases and at J to 8 bases, leaving 8 bases not matched to a gene. Germline V CDR1 and CDR2: SGHTA, FQGNSA. As DNA, the CDR3 is TGTGCCAGCAGCTCCAGCGGGACTTCGGATGAGCAGTTCTTC. The encoded protein is CASSSSGTSDEQFF.

CDR3 sequence reads: CSARNGAKTQYF. The CDR3 coding sequence is TGCAGTGCTAGAAACGGGGCCAAGACCCAGTACTTC. The chain recombines TRBV20-1 with TRBJ2-7; possibly TRBD1 or TRBD2 for D (5 bases each). TRBJ2-5 matches the DNA end more closely, so the J call is doubtful. Germline CDR1 and CDR2: DFQATT and SNEGSKA (reference sequence). The CDR3 is 12 amino acids.

This chain connects TRBV5-6 to TRBJ2-5, with a tentative D call TRBD1 (6 bases). The CDR3 spans 13 residues. Germline CDR1 and CDR2: SGHDT and YYEEEE. The CDR3 loop reads CASGWTVEETQYF. The CDR3 DNA is TGTGCGAGCGGCTGGACAGTCGAAGAGACCCAGTACTTC.

This sequence joins TRBV28 and TRBJ1-6; D might be TRBD1 (6 bases). The CDR3 spans 16 residues. V dropped 3 bases and J dropped 7 bases, with 16 bases sitting between them. Germline V gene lookup returns CDR1 MDHEN and CDR2 SYDVKM. The CDR3 DNA is TGTGCCAGCAGTTTTTATGAATCTCAGGGGAATTCACCCCTCCACTTT. Translating gives CASSFYESQGNSPLHF. The full variable domain, its missing parts supplied by reference TRBV28 and TRBJ1-6, is DVKVTQSSRYLVKRTGEKVFLECVQDMDHENMFWYRQDPGLGLRLIYFSYDVKMKEKGDIPEGYSVSREKKERFSLILESASTNQTSMYLCASSFYESQGNSPLHFGNGTRLTVT.

V usage is TRBV7-2 and J usage is TRBJ2-7; the D gene is possibly TRBD1 (5 bases). This CDR3 region has 15 residues. Trimming cost V 5 bases and J 1 base, with 15 bases left between them. Germline V gene lookup returns CDR1 SGHTA and CDR2 FQGNSA. Written as DNA, the CDR3 is TGTGCCAGCAGCCCCCGAGACAGCCTGTCCTACGAGCAGTACTTC. It yields the protein CASSPRDSLSYEQYF.

This clonotype was counted a single time. This chain links TRBV7-3 with TRBJ1-2, with D unclear. Germline CDR1 SGHTA, CDR2 FQGTGA. Deletions cut 5 bases from V and 4 bases from J, with 20 bases between. CDR3 length equals 16 residues. CDR3 protein: CASSPAAGDSTYGYTF. The CDR3, as DNA: TGTGCCAGCAGCCCTGCGGCCGGGGATTCTACCTATGGCTACACCTTC.

The V and J genes are TRBV10-3 and TRBJ2-7, with D tentatively TRBD1 or TRBD2 (5 bases each). The CDR3 is 13 residues long. V was clipped by 6 bases and J by 0 bases, with 9 bases between them. Germline CDR1 and CDR2: ENHRY and SYGVKD. CDR3 DNA sequence: TGTGCCATCAGCCGGGACGGCTCCTACGAGCAGTACTTC. As protein: CAISRDGSYEQYF.